One sample yielded the 4 T cell receptor beta chains listed below, sequenced in a study of cytomegalovirus exposure and HLA in healthy donors. This table comes from immunoSEQ multiplex PCR, and its TCRdb copy is limited to in-frame clones, with some not included. Of about 360,000 clones listed, approximately 90% are singletons. Sequenced material: PBMCs. The receptors shown here come from a woman under 30 in good health and CMV-seronegative.

The chain recombines TRBV9 with TRBJ2-3; D might be TRBD1 (6 bases). Trimming left V 3 bases short and J 4 bases short, with 18 bases between. Per the germline V gene, CDR1 is SGDLS and CDR2 is YYNGEE. This CDR3 contains 16 residues. The CDR3 sequence: CASSALQGLGSDTQYF. For the CDR3, the DNA is TGTGCCAGCAGCGCCCTACAGGGATTAGGTTCAGATACGCAGTATTTT.

This chain uses TRBV5-1 with TRBJ1-2; D perhaps matches TRBD1 (6 bases). This CDR3 comprises 14 residues. Germline V gene lookup returns CDR1 SGHRS and CDR2 YFSETQ. V was pared by 3 bases and J by 7 bases, with 16 bases between. This chain's CDR3 is CASSSGHTEGGYTF. The DNA for the CDR3 is TGCGCCAGCAGCTCGGGACATACAGAGGGTGGCTACACCTTC. Full variable domain (outside the CDR3, taken from reference TRBV5-1 and TRBJ1-2): KAGVTQTPRYLIKTRGQQVTLSCSPISGHRSVSWYQQTPGQGLQFLFEYFSETQRNKGNFPGRFSGRQFSNSRSEMNVSTLELGDSALYLCASSSGHTEGGYTFGSGTRLTVV.

The chain couples TRBV15 to TRBJ2-3; 8 bases map to TRBD2. CDR3 length: 14 residues. Per germline, CDR1 LNHNV and CDR2 YYDKDF (reference sequence). Unmatched junction bases numbered 8, after V lost 8 bases and J lost 4 bases. DNA for the CDR3: TGTGCCACCGGGGCTGGTAGCGGGGCAGATACGCAGTATTTT. Its translation is CATGAGSGADTQYF. Based on the CDR3 plus reference TRBV15 and TRBJ2-3, the full variable domain is DAMVIQNPRYQVTQFGKPVTLSCSQTLNHNVMYWYQQKSSQAPKLLFHYYDKDFNNEADTPDNFQSRRPNTSFCFLDIRSPGLGDTAMYLCATGAGSGADTQYFGPGTRLTVL.

This rearrangement joins TRBV30 to TRBJ1-6; D is perhaps TRBD1 (5 bases). V gave up 2 bases and J gave up 9 bases, with 14 bases separating them. Germline values: CDR1 GTSNPN, CDR2 SVGIG (reference sequence). The CDR3 has 14 amino acids. The CDR3 coding sequence is TGTGCCTGGAGTCCTAGTGGGGGGAGTTCACCCCTCCACTTT. Translating gives CAWSPSGGSSPLHF. The full variable domain, with the rest looked up from reference TRBV30 and TRBJ1-6, is SQTIHQWPATLVQPVGSPLSLECTVEGTSNPNLYWYRQAAGRGLQLLFYSVGIGQISSEVPQNLSASRPQDRQFILSSKKLLLSDSGFYLCAWSPSGGSSPLHFGNGTRLTVT.